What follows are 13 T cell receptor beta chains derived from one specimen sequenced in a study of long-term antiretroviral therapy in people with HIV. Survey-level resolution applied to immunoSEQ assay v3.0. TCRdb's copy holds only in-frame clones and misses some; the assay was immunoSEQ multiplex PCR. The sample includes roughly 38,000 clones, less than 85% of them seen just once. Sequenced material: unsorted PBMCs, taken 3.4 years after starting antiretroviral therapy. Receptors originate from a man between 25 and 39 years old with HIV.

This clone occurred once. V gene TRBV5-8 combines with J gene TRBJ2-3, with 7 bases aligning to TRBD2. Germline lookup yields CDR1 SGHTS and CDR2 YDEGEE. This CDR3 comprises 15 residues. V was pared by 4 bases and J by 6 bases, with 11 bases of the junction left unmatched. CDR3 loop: CASSPPWEGQDTQYF. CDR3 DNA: TGTGCCAGCAGCCCCCCGTGGGAGGGCCAGGATACGCAGTATTTT.

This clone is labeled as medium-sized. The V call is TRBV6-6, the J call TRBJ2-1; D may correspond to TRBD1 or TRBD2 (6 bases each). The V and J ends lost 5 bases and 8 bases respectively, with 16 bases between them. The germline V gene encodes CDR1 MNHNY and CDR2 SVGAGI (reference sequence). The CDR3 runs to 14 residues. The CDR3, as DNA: TGTGCCAGCAGTGTCCTGGGGGGCAGGGATGAGCAGTTCTTC. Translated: CASSVLGGRDEQFF.

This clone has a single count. The CDR3 is CAWSRDRAYEKLFF. CDR3 nucleotides: TGTGCCTGGAGTAGGGACAGGGCTTATGAAAAACTGTTTTTT. The chain is built from TRBV30 and TRBJ1-4, with 9 bases that match TRBD1. There are 14 residues in the CDR3. Germline V lookup: CDR1 GTSNPN, CDR2 SVGIG (reference sequence). With 2 bases clipped from V and 6 bases from J, the junction kept 4 bases outside the gene matches. The full variable domain, with the rest looked up from reference TRBV30 and TRBJ1-4, is SQTIHQWPATLVQPVGSPLSLECTVEGTSNPNLYWYRQAAGRGLQLLFYSVGIGQISSEVPQNLSASRPQDRQFILSSKKLLLSDSGFYLCAWSRDRAYEKLFFGSGTQLSVL.

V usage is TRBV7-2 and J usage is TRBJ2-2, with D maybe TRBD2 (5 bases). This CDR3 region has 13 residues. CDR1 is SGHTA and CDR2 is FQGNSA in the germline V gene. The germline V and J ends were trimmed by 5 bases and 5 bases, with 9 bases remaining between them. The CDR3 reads CASSPRRTGELFF. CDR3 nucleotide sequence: TGTGCCAGCAGCCCGCGGAGGACCGGGGAGCTGTTTTTT.

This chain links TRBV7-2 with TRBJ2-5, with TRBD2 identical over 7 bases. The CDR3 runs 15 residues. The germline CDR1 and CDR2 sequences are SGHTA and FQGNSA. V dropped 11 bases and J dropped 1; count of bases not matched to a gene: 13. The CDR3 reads CASEVGGMLQETQYF. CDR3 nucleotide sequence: TGTGCCTCCGAGGTCGGGGGGATGCTCCAAGAGACCCAGTACTTC.

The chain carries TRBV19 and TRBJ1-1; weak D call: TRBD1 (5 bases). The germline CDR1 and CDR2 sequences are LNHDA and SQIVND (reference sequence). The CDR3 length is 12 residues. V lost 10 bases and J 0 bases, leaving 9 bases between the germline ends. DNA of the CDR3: TGTGCCACGTGGGGGGTGAACACTGAAGCTTTCTTT. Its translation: CATWGVNTEAFF. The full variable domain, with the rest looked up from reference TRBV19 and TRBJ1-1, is DGGITQSPKYLFRKEGQNVTLSCEQNLNHDAMYWYRQDPGQGLRLIYYSQIVNDFQKGDIAEGYSVSREKKESFPLTVTSAQKNPTAFYLCATWGVNTEAFFGQGTRLTVV.

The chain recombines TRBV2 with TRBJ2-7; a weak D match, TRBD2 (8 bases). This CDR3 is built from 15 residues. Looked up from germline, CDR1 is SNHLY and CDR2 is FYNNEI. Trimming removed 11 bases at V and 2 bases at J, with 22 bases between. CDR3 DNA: TGTGCCCGAGGGGGCGAAGCGGGAGAGACCTACGAGCAGTACTTC. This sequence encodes CARGGEAGETYEQYF.

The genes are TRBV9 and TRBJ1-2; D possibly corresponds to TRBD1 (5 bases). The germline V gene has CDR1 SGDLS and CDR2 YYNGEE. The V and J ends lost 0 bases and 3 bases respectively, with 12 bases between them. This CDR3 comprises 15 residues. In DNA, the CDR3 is TGTGCCAGCAGCGTAGGTGGAGGGGTGGACTATGGCTACACCTTC. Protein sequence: CASSVGGGVDYGYTF.

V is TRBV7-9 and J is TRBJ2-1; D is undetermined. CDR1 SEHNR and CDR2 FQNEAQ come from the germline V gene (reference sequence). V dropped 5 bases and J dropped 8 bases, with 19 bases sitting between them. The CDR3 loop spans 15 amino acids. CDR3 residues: CASSPRPVRVDEQFF. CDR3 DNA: TGTGCCAGCAGCCCCCGCCCAGTCCGTGTCGATGAGCAGTTCTTC.

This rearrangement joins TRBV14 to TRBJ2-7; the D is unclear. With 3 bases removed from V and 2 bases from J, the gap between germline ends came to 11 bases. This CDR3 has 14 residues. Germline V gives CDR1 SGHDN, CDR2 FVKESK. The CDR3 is CASSQPDATYEQYF. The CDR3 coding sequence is TGTGCCAGCAGCCAGCCTGACGCTACCTACGAGCAGTACTTC.

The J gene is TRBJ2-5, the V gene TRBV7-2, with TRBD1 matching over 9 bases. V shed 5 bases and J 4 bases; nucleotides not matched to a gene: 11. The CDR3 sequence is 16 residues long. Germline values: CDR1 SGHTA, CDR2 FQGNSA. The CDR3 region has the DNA TGTGCCAGCAGCAAAAACCGGGACAGGGAGGGAGAGACCCAGTACTTC. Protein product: CASSKNRDREGETQYF.

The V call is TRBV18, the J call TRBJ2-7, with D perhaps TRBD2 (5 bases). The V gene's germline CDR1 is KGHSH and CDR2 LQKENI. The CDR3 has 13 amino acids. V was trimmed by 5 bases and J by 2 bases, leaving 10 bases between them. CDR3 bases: TGTGCCAGCTCAGCTTCTAGCCCCTACGAGCAGTACTTC. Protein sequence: CASSASSPYEQYF.

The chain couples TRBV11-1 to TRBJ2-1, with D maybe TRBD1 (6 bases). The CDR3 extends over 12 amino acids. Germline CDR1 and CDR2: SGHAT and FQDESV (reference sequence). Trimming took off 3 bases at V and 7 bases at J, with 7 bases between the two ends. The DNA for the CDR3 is TGTGCCAGCAGCTTCGACAGGAATGAGCAGTTCTTC. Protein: CASSFDRNEQFF.